One and the same sample provided the 30 T cell receptor beta chains below, sequenced in a study of OX40 agonist ivuxolimab in advanced cancers. Sequenced by immunoSEQ multiplex PCR; TCRdb stores in-frame clones only, minus some. This table has nearly 60,000 clones, approximately 89% appearing once. The sample in question was CD4+ or CD8+ T cells sorted from blood, obtained in a trial of the OX40 agonist ivuxolimab. The receptors come from an adult with an advanced solid tumor such as melanoma, head and neck, liver or kidney cancer.

CDR3 DNA: TGCGCCAGCACCCGGGGGGCTAGCGGATACAATGAGCAGTTCTTC. Its protein product is CASTRGASGYNEQFF. The rearrangement joins TRBV5-1 to TRBJ2-1; the D gene is possibly TRBD2 (7 bases). V lost 6 bases, J lost 4 bases, and 17 bases lay in between. CDR3 length: 15 residues. From germline, CDR1 is SGHRS and CDR2 YFSETQ. Using reference TRBV5-1 and TRBJ2-1 for the parts outside the CDR3, the full variable domain is KAGVTQTPRYLIKTRGQQVTLSCSPISGHRSVSWYQQTPGQGLQFLFEYFSETQRNKGNFPGRFSGRQFSNSRSEMNVSTLELGDSALYLCASTRGASGYNEQFFGPGTRLTVL.

The CDR3 spells CASSLATYLGEQFF. CDR3 coding DNA: TGCGCCAGCAGCTTGGCCACATACCTAGGTGAGCAGTTCTTC. The chain uses TRBV5-1 and TRBJ2-1; D is undetermined. V lost 0 bases, J lost 9 bases, and 13 bases lay in between. The CDR3 runs 14 residues. Germline V CDR1 and CDR2: SGHRS, YFSETQ.

The gene calls are TRBV5-6 and TRBJ2-7, with D possibly matching TRBD2 (6 bases). Trimming removed 0 bases from V and 1 base from J, with 11 bases in between. Germline V gene lookup returns CDR1 SGHDT and CDR2 YYEEEE. This CDR3 is 15 amino acids long. The CDR3 here is CASSLAFGSSYEQYF. CDR3 nucleotides: TGTGCCAGCAGCTTGGCCTTCGGGAGTTCCTACGAGCAGTACTTC.

The J gene is TRBJ2-7, the V gene TRBV18; D unresolved. Trimming cost V 3 bases and J 8 bases, with 8 bases left between them. The CDR3 spans 11 residues. CDR1 KGHSH and CDR2 LQKENI come from the germline V gene. DNA for the CDR3: TGTGCCAGCTCACCCGGTTCCCAGCAGTACTTC. This encodes CASSPGSQQYF. The entire variable domain, with the rest obtained from reference TRBV18 and TRBJ2-7, is as follows: NAGVMQNPRHLVRRRGQEARLRCSPMKGHSHVYWYRQLPEEGLKFMVYLQKENIIDESGMPKERFSAEFPKEGPSILRIQQVVRGDSAAYFCASSPGSQQYFGPGTRLTVT.

This chain uses TRBV29-1 with TRBJ1-2, with D perhaps TRBD1 (5 bases). Germline V gene data show CDR1 as SQVTM and CDR2 as ANQGSEA. The CDR3 runs 13 residues. Trimming took 4 bases from V and 1 from J, leaving 10 bases between them. The CDR3 region has the DNA TGCAGCGTTGCCCGGGACCGTAACTATGGCTACACCTTC. This encodes CSVARDRNYGYTF.

The chain couples TRBV9 to TRBJ2-7; D assignment may be TRBD1 or TRBD2 (5 bases each). The CDR3 spans 17 residues. CDR1 is SGDLS, CDR2 YYNGEE, per germline. In DNA form, the CDR3 reads TGTGCGACCAGCAGGTTTAGCCGGGACCAAAGCTCCTACGAGCAGTACTTC. Translation: CATSRFSRDQSSYEQYF.

The chain joins TRBV7-2 to TRBJ2-5, with 9 bases identical to TRBD2. Gene TRBJ2-7 matches the end of the DNA better, so the J call may be wrong. CDR1 and CDR2 (germline): SGHTA, FQGNSA. CDR3 size: 16 residues. The CDR3 coding sequence is TGTGCCAGCAGCTTGACTAGCGGCGTGAGCTCCTACGAGCAGTACTTC. As protein: CASSLTSGVSSYEQYF.

The chain carries TRBV7-6 and TRBJ2-7; D uncertain. The CDR3 runs 13 residues. V was shortened by 0 bases and J by 6 bases, with 9 bases between the two germline ends. Looked up from germline, CDR1 is SGHVS and CDR2 is FNYEAQ. Here the CDR3 DNA reads TGTGCCAGCAGCTTAGCCCTAGGCAGCGAGCAGTACTTC. It is translated as CASSLALGSEQYF.

DNA of the CDR3: TGCGCCAGCAGCGGTCGGCACAGGGGAAATACCGGGGAGCTGTTTTTT. This translates into CASSGRHRGNTGELFF. The chain employs TRBV4-1 and TRBJ2-2, with 7 bases matching TRBD1. There are 16 residues in the CDR3. V lost 5 bases and J lost 5; bases outside the gene matches: 11. The germline V gene encodes CDR1 MGHRA and CDR2 YSYEKL.

The rearrangement joins TRBV14 to TRBJ2-5; the D gene is possibly TRBD2 (5 bases). V lost 4 bases and J 7 bases, leaving 13 bases between the germline ends. The CDR3 length is 13 residues. The germline V gene has CDR1 SGHDN and CDR2 FVKESK. CDR3 protein: CASSLALVGTQYF. The CDR3 nucleotides read TGTGCCAGCAGCCTAGCGCTCGTTGGGACCCAGTACTTC.

The chain carries TRBV28 and TRBJ2-1; 7 positions match TRBD1. Germline V gene data show CDR1 as MDHEN and CDR2 as SYDVKM. J was trimmed by 10 bases and V by 5 bases; bases with no gene match: 14. This CDR3 region has 15 residues. CDR3 bases: TGTGCCAGCAGTACCGGACAGGTTGGTCTCGGGGAGCAGTTCTTC. Its translation: CASSTGQVGLGEQFF.

The chain links TRBV4-1 to TRBJ1-5, with TRBD1 as a possible D gene (5 bases). Germline CDR1 MGHRA, CDR2 YSYEKL. V dropped 0 bases and J dropped 4 bases, with 13 bases sitting between them. The CDR3 is made up of 16 amino acids. The CDR3, as DNA: TGCGCCAGCAGCCAAGATCTTTGGCAGGGAAATCAGCCCCAGCATTTT. This codes for CASSQDLWQGNQPQHF.

In its sample, this clone was seen once. The V and J genes are TRBV6-5 and TRBJ2-2; D possibly corresponds to TRBD1 (6 bases). Trimming cost V 3 bases and J 4 bases, with 12 bases left between them. This CDR3 spans 15 amino acids. Germline V gene data show CDR1 as MNHEY and CDR2 as SVGAGI. The CDR3 DNA is TGTGCCAGCAGTTATCGGCAGGGGAGCACCGGGGAGCTGTTTTTT. Translation gives CASSYRQGSTGELFF.

Written as DNA, the CDR3 is TGTGCCAGTAGTACGGGGATTAATACGCAGTATTTT. As protein: CASSTGINTQYF. The V and J genes are TRBV19 and TRBJ2-3, with D perhaps TRBD2 (5 bases). CDR3 size: 12 residues. CDR1 LNHDA and CDR2 SQIVND come from the germline V gene (reference sequence). V was pared by 4 bases and J by 7 bases, with 9 bases between.

This chain links TRBV10-3 with TRBJ1-3, with 9 bases lining up with TRBD1. J was trimmed by 4 bases and V by 11 bases; bases with no gene match: 6. Germline V gene data show CDR1 as ENHRY and CDR2 as SYGVKD. The CDR3 has 13 residues. CDR3 residues: CAVDRGGGNTIYF. CDR3 nucleotides: TGTGCCGTGGACAGGGGTGGCGGAAACACCATATATTTT.

This chain links TRBV10-3 with TRBJ1-1, with no clear D. This CDR3 has 13 residues. Germline V gene data show CDR1 as ENHRY and CDR2 as SYGVKD. V lost 8 bases and J lost 5, with 15 bases in between. CDR3: CAIRELIPTEAFF. Here the CDR3 DNA reads TGTGCCATCCGAGAATTGATTCCAACTGAAGCTTTCTTT.

The chain is built from TRBV10-1 and TRBJ1-1; D perhaps matches TRBD1 (5 bases). Germline loops: CDR1 WNHNN, CDR2 SYGVQD (reference sequence). With 6 bases removed from V and 1 base from J, the gap between germline ends came to 9 bases. The CDR3 covers 13 residues. The CDR3 here is CASSRGGNTEAFF. In DNA, the CDR3 is TGCGCCAGCAGCCGGGGGGGGAACACTGAAGCTTTCTTT.

The CDR3 bases are TGTGCCAGCAGTACAACTAGTTCCACCGGGGAGCTGTTTTTT. Its translation: CASSTTSSTGELFF. The chain carries TRBV6-5 and TRBJ2-2; tentatively, D is TRBD2 (5 bases). V was clipped by 5 bases and J by 4 bases, with 11 bases between them. The germline V gene encodes CDR1 MNHEY and CDR2 SVGAGI. The CDR3 has 14 amino acids.

This clone was picked up one time. This chain connects TRBV2 to TRBJ2-7; either TRBD1 or TRBD2 may fit D (5 bases each). The CDR3 is 14 residues long. The germline gives CDR1 SNHLY, CDR2 FYNNEI. V lost 5 bases and J 7 bases, leaving 18 bases between the germline ends. The CDR3 DNA follows: TGTGCCAGCAGTAGGGACGGACCACTAAAGGAGCAGTACTTC. Protein product: CASSRDGPLKEQYF.

In DNA, the CDR3 is TGTGCCAGCAGTTACAGGGGGCTTGGTGAAAAACTGTTTTTT. Translated, it gives CASSYRGLGEKLFF. V gene TRBV27 combines with J gene TRBJ1-4; the match to TRBD1 covers 9 bases. Germline trimming cut 4 bases from V and 7 bases from J; bases unmatched to any gene: 4. Germline V CDR1 and CDR2: MNHEY, SMNVEV (reference sequence). The CDR3 extends over 14 amino acids.

The chain employs TRBV5-4 and TRBJ2-3; D uncertain. The germline gives CDR1 SGHNT, CDR2 YYREEE (reference sequence). The CDR3 is 13 amino acids. V was trimmed by 1 base and J by 1 base, leaving 4 bases between them. CDR3 nucleotides: TGTGCCAGCAGCTTGCAGGGCACAGATACGCAGTATTTT. Its protein is CASSLQGTDTQYF.

The chain employs TRBV5-1 and TRBJ2-5; D is perhaps TRBD1 or TRBD2 (5 bases each). The germline V gene has CDR1 SGHRS and CDR2 YFSETQ. The CDR3 is made up of 12 amino acids. Between the trimmed V and J ends, which lost 5 bases and 4 bases, there was a span of 9 bases. CDR3 nucleotide sequence: TGCGCCAGCAGGGGTGGGGGAGAGACCCAGTACTTC. Translated: CASRGGGETQYF.

The J gene is TRBJ1-4, the V gene TRBV30; maybe TRBD1 (5 bases). The CDR3 spans 14 residues. CDR1 is GTSNPN and CDR2 is SVGIG in the germline V gene (reference sequence). Trimming removed 2 bases at V and 8 bases at J, with 15 bases between. The CDR3 DNA reads as TGTGCCTGGAGTTCGGGGGTGGAGCGGGAAAAACTGTTTTTT. It translates to CAWSSGVEREKLFF.

The gene calls are TRBV18 and TRBJ2-2; TRBD1 matches at 8 bases. J was trimmed by 2 bases and V by 3 bases; bases with no gene match: 5. In germline, CDR1 is KGHSH, CDR2 LQKENI. The CDR3 is made up of 16 amino acids. This chain's CDR3 is CASSPTGQGNTGELFF. The CDR3 DNA sequence: TGTGCCAGCTCACCCACCGGACAGGGCAACACCGGGGAGCTGTTTTTT.

J is TRBJ1-2 and V is TRBV6-1, with TRBD1 matching 8 bases. The junction had 3 bases not matched to a gene; V was cut back by 6 bases and J by 3 bases. The CDR3 totals 13 residues. CDR1 is MNHNS and CDR2 is SASEGT in the germline V gene. The CDR3 spells CASRPGQDYGYTF. In DNA, the CDR3 is TGTGCCAGCAGGCCGGGACAGGACTATGGCTACACCTTC.

V and J are TRBV2 and TRBJ2-2; 9 nucleotides line up with TRBD1. This CDR3 is built from 15 residues. Germline V CDR1 and CDR2: SNHLY, FYNNEI. The trim removed 4 bases at V and 3 bases at J, leaving 3 bases unmatched. CDR3 sequence (DNA): TGTGCCAGCAGTGTACAGGGGGCCCACACCGGGGAGCTGTTTTTT. It is translated as CASSVQGAHTGELFF. Filled out from reference TRBV2 and TRBJ2-2, the complete variable domain reads EPEVTQTPSHQVTQMGQEVILRCVPISNHLYFYWYRQILGQKVEFLVSFYNNEISEKSEIFDDQFSVERPDGSNFTLKIRSTKLEDSAMYFCASSVQGAHTGELFFGEGSRLTVL.

This clone was seen a few times. The chain recombines TRBV30 with TRBJ1-1; TRBD1 is a possible D gene (5 bases). The CDR3 sequence is 14 residues long. Germline values: CDR1 GTSNPN, CDR2 SVGIG (reference sequence). V was clipped by 2 bases and J by 1 base, with 11 bases between them. The CDR3 DNA follows: TGTGCCTGGAGTCCAACGGGGGGGAACACTGAAGCTTTCTTT. It specifies CAWSPTGGNTEAFF. The full variable domain, rest sourced from reference TRBV30 and TRBJ1-1, is SQTIHQWPATLVQPVGSPLSLECTVEGTSNPNLYWYRQAAGRGLQLLFYSVGIGQISSEVPQNLSASRPQDRQFILSSKKLLLSDSGFYLCAWSPTGGNTEAFFGQGTRLTVV.

The chain links TRBV11-1 to TRBJ2-6, with TRBD1 matching 8 bases. This CDR3 comprises 15 residues. Germline loops: CDR1 SGHAT, CDR2 FQDESV (reference sequence). Unmatched junction bases numbered 2, after V lost 5 bases and J lost 2 bases. The CDR3 DNA is TGTGCCAGCAGCCAGACAGGGGCTGGGGCCAACGTCCTGACTTTC. It translates to CASSQTGAGANVLTF.

The DNA for the CDR3 is TGTGCCAGCAGCTTGGGTGAAGCGGGAGCGGGGGAGACCCAGTACTTC. Protein sequence: CASSLGEAGAGETQYF. The chain uses TRBV5-4 and TRBJ2-5, with 8 bases lining up with TRBD2. The germline V gene has CDR1 SGHNT and CDR2 YYREEE (reference sequence). V gave up 0 bases and J gave up 5 bases; unmatched junction bases: 9. The CDR3 contains 16 residues.

CDR3: CASSFTPTDQPQHF. In nucleotides, the CDR3 is TGCGCCAGCAGCTTCACCCCTACAGATCAGCCCCAGCATTTT. V usage is TRBV5-1 and J usage is TRBJ1-5, with D unclear. Between the trimmed V and J ends, which lost 2 bases and 5 bases, there was a span of 11 bases. The CDR3 covers 14 residues. The germline CDR1 and CDR2 sequences are SGHRS and YFSETQ.